Reported below is one TCR beta chain. The data originate from a study of blood T cell repertoires in COVID-19. On the study more broadly: Collection of acute and convalescent COVID-19 samples took place in the United States, Italy and Spain. T cells, B-cell-depleted T cells, or PBMCs provided the cDNA or gDNA that served as material.

Trimming removed 1 base from V and 6 bases from J; junction bases left unmatched: 1. From germline, CDR1 is SGHRS and CDR2 YFSETQ. The CDR3 has 14 residues. Authors' processing steps: Estimated nucleated cell counts came from reference gene primer amplification. TCRdb's table, derived via immunoSEQ multiplex PCR, lists solely in-frame clones and lacks some. Clonal size and the V and J genes are those of that table, whereas D and trimming came from the DNA. The sample has tens of thousands of clones, over 80% seen once; the top ten hold around 40%. The sample comprised peripheral blood. The origin of this receptor is a woman aged 80 or older with acute or convalescent COVID-19. The chain is built from TRBV5-1 and TRBJ2-1; TRBD1 aligns across 10 bases. The CDR3 DNA reads as TGCGCCAGCAGCTTGCGGACAGGGGGCAATGAGCAGTTCTTC. This sequence encodes CASSLRTGGNEQFF.